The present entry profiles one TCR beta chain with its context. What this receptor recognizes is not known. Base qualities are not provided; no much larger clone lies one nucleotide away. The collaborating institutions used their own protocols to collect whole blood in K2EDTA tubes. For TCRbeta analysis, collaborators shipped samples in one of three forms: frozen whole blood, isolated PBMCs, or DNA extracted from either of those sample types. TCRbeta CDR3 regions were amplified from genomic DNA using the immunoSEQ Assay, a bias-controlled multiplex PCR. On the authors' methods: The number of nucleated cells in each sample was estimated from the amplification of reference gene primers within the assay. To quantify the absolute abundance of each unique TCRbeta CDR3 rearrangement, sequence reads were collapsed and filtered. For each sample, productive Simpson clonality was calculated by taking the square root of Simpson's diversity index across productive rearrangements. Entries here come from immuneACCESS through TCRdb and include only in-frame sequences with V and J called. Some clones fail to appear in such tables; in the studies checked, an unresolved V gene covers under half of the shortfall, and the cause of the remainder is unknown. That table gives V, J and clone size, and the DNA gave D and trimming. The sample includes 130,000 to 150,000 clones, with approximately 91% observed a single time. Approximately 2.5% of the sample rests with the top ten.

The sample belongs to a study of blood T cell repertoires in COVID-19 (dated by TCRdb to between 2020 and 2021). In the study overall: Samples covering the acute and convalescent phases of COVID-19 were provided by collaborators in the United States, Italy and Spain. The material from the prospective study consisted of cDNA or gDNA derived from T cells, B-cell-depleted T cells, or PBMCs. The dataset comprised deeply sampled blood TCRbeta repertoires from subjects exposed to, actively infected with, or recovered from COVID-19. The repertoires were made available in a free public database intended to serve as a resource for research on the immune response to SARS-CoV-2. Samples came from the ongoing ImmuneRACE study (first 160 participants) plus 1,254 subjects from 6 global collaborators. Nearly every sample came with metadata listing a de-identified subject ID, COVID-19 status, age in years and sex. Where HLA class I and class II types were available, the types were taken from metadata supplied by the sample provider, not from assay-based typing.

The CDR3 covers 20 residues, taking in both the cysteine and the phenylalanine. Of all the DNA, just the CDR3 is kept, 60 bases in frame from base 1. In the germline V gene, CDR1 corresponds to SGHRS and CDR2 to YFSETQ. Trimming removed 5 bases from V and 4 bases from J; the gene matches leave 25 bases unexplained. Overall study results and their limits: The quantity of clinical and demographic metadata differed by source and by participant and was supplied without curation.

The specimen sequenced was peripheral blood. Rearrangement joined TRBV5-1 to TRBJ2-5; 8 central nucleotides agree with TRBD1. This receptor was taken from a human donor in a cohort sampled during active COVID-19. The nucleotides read TGCGCCAGCAGTATAGGGCGTACCAGGGGGCTGTATAGGTCAGGAGAGACCCAGTACTTC. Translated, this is CASSIGRTRGLYRSGETQYF.